The 14 T cell receptor beta chains below were found in one sample sequenced in a study of shared clonotypes between healthy human individuals. The table came from immunoSEQ multiplex PCR; TCRdb's copy has only in-frame clones and leaves some out. The table shows millions of clones, with about 94% occurring only once. As defined, naive CD8 cells were CD45RO-negative and positively selected for CCR7, with terminally differentiated effector memory CD45RA+ cells excluded. The sample was naive CD8+ T cells sorted from blood. Source of these receptors: a man aged 18 to 35 in good health.

The V and J genes are TRBV5-4 and TRBJ2-6; 15 bases are shared with TRBD2. The CDR3 runs to 20 residues. V lost 4 bases and J lost 0; bases outside the gene matches: 8. CDR1 and CDR2 (germline): SGHNT, YYREEE (reference sequence). CDR3 in amino acids: CASSHGTSGGPSSGANVLTF. The CDR3 DNA reads as TGTGCCAGCAGCCACGGGACTAGCGGGGGGCCTAGCTCTGGGGCCAACGTCCTGACTTTC.

This chain uses TRBV5-6 with TRBJ2-7; tentative D call: TRBD2 (5 bases). Trimming took off 4 bases at V and 7 bases at J, with 18 bases between the two ends. This CDR3 comprises 14 residues. Germline lookup yields CDR1 SGHDT and CDR2 YYEEEE. DNA for the CDR3: TGTGCCAGCAGCCCAGGACTGCCGGCTGTTGAGCAGTACTTC. Translated, it gives CASSPGLPAVEQYF.

For this clone: The same CDR3 also results from other DNA sequences found in this sample. DNA for the CDR3: TGTGCCAGCAGCTTGATGGGGTCCTACGAGCAGTACTTC. Encoded protein: CASSLMGSYEQYF. The V gene is TRBV5-6, the J gene TRBJ2-7; no firm D call. The CDR3 loop spans 13 amino acids. V was clipped by 1 base and J by 1 base, with 6 bases between them. Germline V CDR1 and CDR2: SGHDT, YYEEEE.

V and J are TRBV7-9 and TRBJ1-5; D is possibly TRBD1 (6 bases). The length of the CDR3 is 16 residues. The V gene lost 5 bases and the J gene lost 3 bases, with 17 bases spanning the gap. Germline assignment: CDR1 SEHNR and CDR2 FQNEAQ (reference sequence). The CDR3 sequence: CASSDTDRFPNQPQHF. In DNA, the CDR3 is TGTGCCAGCAGCGACACCGACAGGTTCCCCAATCAGCCCCAGCATTTT. Supplemented by reference TRBV7-9 and TRBJ1-5, the full variable domain reads DTGVSQNPRHKITKRGQNVTFRCDPISEHNRLYWYRQTLGQGPEFLTYFQNEAQLEKSRLLSDRFSAERPKGSFSTLEIQRTEQGDSAMYLCASSDTDRFPNQPQHFGDGTRLSIL.

This chain links TRBV28 with TRBJ2-5, with TRBD1 matching 7 bases. V shed 3 bases and J 2 bases; nucleotides not matched to a gene: 15. From germline, CDR1 is MDHEN and CDR2 SYDVKM. The CDR3 has 18 amino acids. The CDR3 here is CASSFHPGTAELQETQYF. The CDR3, as DNA: TGTGCCAGCAGTTTCCATCCCGGGACAGCGGAACTTCAAGAGACCCAGTACTTC.

The V gene is TRBV9, the J gene TRBJ2-6, with 10 bases that match TRBD1. CDR1 is SGDLS and CDR2 is YYNGEE in the germline V gene. Trimming removed 3 bases from V and 11 bases from J; junction bases left unmatched: 5. The CDR3 consists of 14 residues. In nucleotides, the CDR3 is TGTGCCAGCAGCGAGGGGACAGGGGCTTACGTCCTGACTTTC. Protein: CASSEGTGAYVLTF. The complete variable domain, with remaining parts taken from reference TRBV9 and TRBJ2-6, reads DSGVTQTPKHLITATGQRVTLRCSPRSGDLSVYWYQQSLDQGLQFLIQYYNGEERAKGNILERFSAQQFPDLHSELNLSSLELGDSALYFCASSEGTGAYVLTFGAGSRLTVL.

The CDR3 region has the DNA TGTGCCAGCATAACGGGGGCCAGCTCCTACAATGAGCAGTTCTTC. Its protein product is CASITGASSYNEQFF. The chain joins TRBV2 to TRBJ2-1; possibly TRBD1 or TRBD2 for D (6 bases each). The V gene's germline CDR1 is SNHLY and CDR2 FYNNEI. CDR3 length: 15 residues. V lost 7 bases, J lost 0 bases, and 13 bases lay in between.

J is TRBJ2-2 and V is TRBV14; D call uncertain. Trimming stripped 1 base from V and 6 bases from J, with 12 bases between. Germline CDR1 reads SGHDN; CDR2 reads FVKESK. The CDR3 spans 15 residues. The CDR3 region has the DNA TGTGCCAGCAGCCAAGTTCAAAGCGTCGCCGGGGAGCTGTTTTTT. It encodes CASSQVQSVAGELFF.

The chain employs TRBV28 and TRBJ2-3, with a tentative D call TRBD1 (6 bases). Germline CDR1 is MDHEN and CDR2 is SYDVKM. V shed 7 bases and J shed 4 bases, with 12 bases lying between them. The CDR3 is 13 amino acids. The CDR3 coding sequence is TGTGCCAGCACCATGGACAGTGCAGATACGCAGTATTTT. It is translated as CASTMDSADTQYF.

The chain employs TRBV7-9 and TRBJ2-7; 8 nucleotides line up with TRBD1. Germline loops: CDR1 SEHNR, CDR2 FQNEAQ (reference sequence). The CDR3 runs to 16 residues. Germline trimming cut 5 bases from V and 2 bases from J; bases unmatched to any gene: 11. The CDR3 coding sequence is TGTGCCAGCAGCGCCCCAGGGGGCGGGCTTCCCTACGAGCAGTACTTC. As protein: CASSAPGGGLPYEQYF.

This chain joins TRBV4-1 and TRBJ2-7; D call uncertain. CDR1 and CDR2 (germline): MGHRA, YSYEKL. The CDR3 has 13 residues. The V end was cut by 3 bases, the J end by 3 bases, with 9 bases between. The CDR3 protein is CASSHRLSYEQYF. Here the CDR3 DNA reads TGCGCCAGCAGCCATCGGTTGAGCTACGAGCAGTACTTC.

This rearrangement joins TRBV18 to TRBJ2-1, with TRBD2 as a possible D gene (5 bases). The CDR3 extends over 14 amino acids. CDR1 is KGHSH and CDR2 is LQKENI in the germline V gene. Between the trimmed V and J ends, which lost 0 bases and 6 bases, there was a span of 9 bases. This chain's CDR3 is CASSPPLAPNEQFF. DNA for the CDR3: TGTGCCAGCTCACCACCCCTAGCCCCCAATGAGCAGTTCTTC.

This clone was detected once. Other nucleotide sequences in the sample specify the same CDR3. V usage is TRBV7-9 and J usage is TRBJ2-5; D is unresolved. The CDR3 covers 13 residues. V lost 2 bases and J lost 1, with 5 bases in between. From germline, CDR1 is SEHNR and CDR2 FQNEAQ (reference sequence). CDR3 sequence: CASSLSAQETQYF. In DNA form, the CDR3 reads TGTGCCAGCAGCTTATCCGCCCAAGAGACCCAGTACTTC.

J is TRBJ2-3 and V is TRBV29-1, with D unclear. The assigned J gene may be wrong: the sequence end matches TRBJ1-5 better. CDR1 and CDR2 from the germline V gene are SQVTM and ANQGSEA. This CDR3 has 12 residues. CDR3: CSVEEGTDTQHF. The CDR3 DNA reads TGCAGCGTTGAAGAAGGAACAGATACGCAGCATTTT.